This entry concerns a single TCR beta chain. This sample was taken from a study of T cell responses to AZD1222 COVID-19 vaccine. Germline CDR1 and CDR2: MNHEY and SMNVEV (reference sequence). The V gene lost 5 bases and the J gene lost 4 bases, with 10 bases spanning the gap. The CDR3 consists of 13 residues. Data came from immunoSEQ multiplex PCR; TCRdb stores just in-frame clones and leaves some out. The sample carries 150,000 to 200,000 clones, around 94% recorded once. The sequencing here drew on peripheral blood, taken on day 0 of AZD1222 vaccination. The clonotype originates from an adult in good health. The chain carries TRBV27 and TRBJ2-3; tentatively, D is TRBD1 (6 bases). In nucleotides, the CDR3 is TGTGCCAGCAGTCCCTGGACAGCAGATACGCAGTATTTT. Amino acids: CASSPWTADTQYF.